The sequence of this T cell receptor (beta chain) was determined in a study of blood T cell repertoires in COVID-19 (dated by TCRdb to 2019 to 2021). Turning to the overall study: Collaborator samples came from the United States, Italy and Spain and covered acute and convalescent phases of COVID-19. The prospective study material was composed of cDNA or gDNA derived from T cells, B-cell-depleted T cells, or PBMCs. The dataset comprised deeply sampled blood TCRbeta repertoires from subjects exposed to, actively infected with, or recovered from COVID-19. The repertoires were made available in a free public database intended to serve as a resource for research on the immune response to SARS-CoV-2. The samples were drawn from the first 160 participants of the ongoing ImmuneRACE study and from 950 to 1,500 subjects provided by 6 global collaborators. Nearly every sample came with metadata listing a de-identified subject ID, COVID-19 status, age in years and sex. HLA class I and class II types, where available, came from metadata supplied by the sample provider rather than from assay-based typing.

TCRbeta CDR3 regions were amplified from genomic DNA by means of the immunoSEQ Assay, a bias-controlled multiplex PCR. The original pipeline was this. The number of nucleated cells in each sample was estimated from the amplification of reference gene primers within the assay. To quantify the absolute abundance of each unique TCRbeta CDR3 rearrangement, sequence reads were collapsed and filtered. For each sample, productive Simpson clonality was calculated by taking the square root of Simpson's diversity index across productive rearrangements. TCRdb stores this immuneACCESS table with in-frame sequences only. Part of the clones is absent; in the studies checked, under half of the shortfall reflects unresolved V genes, and no reason is known for the rest. V and J calls and clone size are copied from that table; D and trimming were computed from the DNA. The sample records roughly 43,000 clones, 80% to 90% of which are singletons. Around 15% of the sample lies in the top ten.

Each collaborating institution followed its own protocols to collect whole blood in K2EDTA tubes. Collaborator samples were shipped for TCRbeta analysis as frozen whole blood, isolated PBMCs, or DNA extracted from either sample type. The research as a whole found: The amount of clinical and demographic metadata varied by source and participant and was provided uncurated.

A distance of 12 bases separates the germline ends of V and J, which lose 2 bases and 2 bases respectively. CDR1 SGHTA and CDR2 FQGNSA were looked up in the germline V gene. The CDR3 spans 16 residues, from the cysteine through the phenylalanine. The sequence is cut down to CDR3 DNA, 48 bases in frame from base 1. Details on this clone: This clone's antigen is unknown. The sample holds no much larger clone one base away, and base qualities are not on file.

The sample taken for sequencing was peripheral blood. The V gene is TRBV7-2 and the J gene is TRBJ2-2, with TRBD2 as a weak D call on 6 bases. The TCR originated in a man aged 70 or older with active COVID-19. The DNA sequence reads TGTGCCAGCAGCTTATGGGCGGGGCTAAACACCGGGGAGCTGTTTTTT. Its protein is CASSLWAGLNTGELFF.